These T cell receptor beta chains were read from a single sample in a study of Ad26.COV2.S vaccination and SARS-CoV-2 variants. The protocol was immunoSEQ multiplex PCR, while the TCRdb copy is restricted to in-frame clones and leaves out a portion. Of roughly 300,000 clones listed, 85% to 90% were seen once; the top ten hold around 5%. Specimen: peripheral blood, collected in a trial of Ad26.COV2.S vaccine versus placebo. The receptors derive from a person aged 18-60 years who received the Ad26.COV2.S COVID-19 vaccine or a placebo. CDR3s include the opening cysteine and the closing phenylalanine or tryptophan. The D gene is left open where the match is weak. Not all rows give a size; the values are once, few, many and, for expanded clones, a class.

j_call: TRBJ2-7
clone_size: -
v_call: TRBV5-6
d_call: TRBD1
cdr3_nt: TGTGCCAGCAGCTTCGGGACAGGTCAATACGAGCAGTACTTC
cdr3_aa: CASSFGTGQYEQYF

j_call: TRBJ2-7
clone_size: once
v_call: TRBV6-5
d_call: -
cdr3_nt: TGTGCCAGCAGTTACGGCAGCGACTACGAGCAGTACTTC
cdr3_aa: CASSYGSDYEQYF

j_call: TRBJ1-5
clone_size: -
v_call: TRBV19
d_call: TRBD1
cdr3_nt: TGTGCCAGTAGCCGAACCCCAGGGGGCTCGGGTCAGCCCCAGCATTTT
cdr3_aa: CASSRTPGGSGQPQHF

j_call: TRBJ1-1
clone_size: -
v_call: TRBV10-3
d_call: TRBD1
cdr3_nt: TGTGCCATCAGTGAGTCCCCAGGGGGGGTCGTGAACACTGAAGCTTTCTTT
cdr3_aa: CAISESPGGVVNTEAFF

j_call: TRBJ2-7
clone_size: -
v_call: TRBV7-9
d_call: -
cdr3_nt: TGTGCCAGCAGCTTAAGCGGCTACGAGCAGTACTTC
cdr3_aa: CASSLSGYEQYF

j_call: TRBJ2-5
clone_size: -
v_call: TRBV24-1
d_call: TRBD1
cdr3_nt: TGTGCCACCAGTGATGCACGGACAGGAAACCAAGAGACCCAGTACTTC
cdr3_aa: CATSDARTGNQETQYF

j_call: TRBJ2-1
clone_size: -
v_call: TRBV5-6
d_call: -
cdr3_nt: TGTGCCAGCAGCTTGGAGGGGGTCGAAGCCTACAATGAGCAGTTCTTC
cdr3_aa: CASSLEGVEAYNEQFF

j_call: TRBJ1-6
clone_size: -
v_call: TRBV30
d_call: TRBD1
cdr3_nt: TGTGCCTGGAGTTCCGGGACAGATTTTTCACCCCTCCACTTT
cdr3_aa: CAWSSGTDFSPLHF

j_call: TRBJ2-3
clone_size: -
v_call: TRBV9
d_call: -
cdr3_nt: TGTGCCAGCAGCGTAGGTTGGAGCACAGATACGCAGTATTTT
cdr3_aa: CASSVGWSTDTQYF

j_call: TRBJ2-7
clone_size: -
v_call: TRBV28
d_call: TRBD1
cdr3_nt: TGTGCCAGCAGCACGGACAGGGGTGGCGACGAGCAGTACTTC
cdr3_aa: CASSTDRGGDEQYF

j_call: TRBJ1-1
clone_size: -
v_call: TRBV9
d_call: -
cdr3_nt: TGTGCCAGCAGCGGTGGAGGGGAAGAAGGCGCTGAAGCTTTCTTT
cdr3_aa: CASSGGGEEGAEAFF

j_call: TRBJ1-2
clone_size: -
v_call: TRBV18
d_call: -
cdr3_nt: TGTGCCAGCTCACCACCGGGCAGAACCTATGGCTACACCTTC
cdr3_aa: CASSPPGRTYGYTF

j_call: TRBJ2-7
clone_size: -
v_call: TRBV9
d_call: TRBD2
cdr3_nt: TGTGCCAGCAGCGTTGCCGGGACTAGCGGTTACGAGCAGTACTTC
cdr3_aa: CASSVAGTSGYEQYF

j_call: TRBJ1-2
clone_size: -
v_call: TRBV4-3
d_call: TRBD1
cdr3_nt: TGCGCCAGCAGCCGATTGACAGGGGTAGGTGATGGCTACACCTTC
cdr3_aa: CASSRLTGVGDGYTF

j_call: TRBJ1-5
clone_size: -
v_call: TRBV3-1/TRBV3-2
d_call: -
cdr3_nt: TGTGCCAGCAGCCAAGCCGCAGGGTCCAGGGCCCAGCATTTT
cdr3_aa: CASSQAAGSRAQHF

j_call: TRBJ1-5
clone_size: -
v_call: TRBV2
d_call: -
cdr3_nt: TGTGCCAGCAGTGATGATAGCAATCAGCCCCAGCATTTT
cdr3_aa: CASSDDSNQPQHF

j_call: TRBJ1-2
clone_size: -
v_call: TRBV5-1
d_call: TRBD1
cdr3_nt: TGCGCCAGCAGCTTGGGTGGACAGGTTTATGGCTACACCTTC
cdr3_aa: CASSLGGQVYGYTF